The clone carrying this T cell receptor beta chain has just one count. Its specificity is unknown. A much larger clone differs by one base, so this may be a read error. This sample stems from a study of T cell repertoires in cytomegalovirus infection. Study background: Matching HLA type, along with CMV infection, was indicated by public TCR beta signatures. Notes on the study in general: The ex vivo response was dominated by HLA-C-restricted CMV-specific TCR beta clonotypes. Cumulative public TCR beta family frequency identified CMV carriers with the relevant HLA.

TCRdb ran MiXCR on the reads and lists one entry per CDR3 protein. Counted here are 250,000 or so distinct CDR3 sequences, approximately 15% occurring once; the ten biggest clones make up roughly 50%. Germline CDR1 reads SGHKS; CDR2 reads YYEKEE (reference sequence). V was cut by 1 base and J by 1 base, with 5 bases left in between. The CDR3 runs 13 residues. The rearrangement uses TRBV5-5 and TRBJ1-1; the D is unclear. The sample consisted of CD8+ T cells from PBMCs. The source of this sequence is a human donor in good health (CMV status not recorded). Some clones in this sample may be carry-over from other donors' samples. This CDR3 is CASSLPENTEAFF. CDR3 nucleotide sequence: TGTGCCAGCAGCTTGCCAGAGAACACTGAAGCTTTCTTT.